The 7 T cell receptor beta chains given below trace back to one sample, sequenced in a study of regulatory T cells in long-lasting Graves disease. Combining iRepertoire HTBI primers with Arm-PCR of CDR3 regions, the authors built TCR beta libraries. One entry per CDR3 protein results from TCRdb running MiXCR on the multiplex PCR reads. This table holds approximately 560,000 distinct CDR3 sequences, more than 15% found once. The time point denotes: newly diagnosed GD, antithyroid drugs for less than 3 months. Generation of the TCR library employed RNA extracted from PBMCs. This sample also belongs to another study, concerning T cells in Graves' hyperthyroidism and ophthalmopathy.

This specimen was peripheral blood mononuclear cells (PBMCs), taken at new diagnosis, from a patient treated with antithyroid drugs. The receptors were sampled from a man aged 18 to 30 with Graves disease.

The CDR3 here is CASSPKQLREPKGLHTEAFF. The CDR3 nucleotides are TGTGCCAGCAGCCCGAAGCAACTAAGAGAACCCAAGGGGTTACACACTGAAGCTTTCTTT. V is TRBV14 and J is TRBJ1-1; D possibly corresponds to TRBD1 (5 bases). V was shortened by 4 bases and J by 3 bases, with 30 bases between the two germline ends. Germline lookup yields CDR1 SGHDN and CDR2 FVKESK. This CDR3 is 20 amino acids long.

This clonotype appeared once. This chain connects TRBV28 to TRBJ1-5; D remains unclear. The length of the CDR3 is 16 residues. Germline lookup yields CDR1 MDHEN and CDR2 SYDVKM. V gave up 5 bases and J gave up 4 bases, with 18 bases separating them. The CDR3: CASSQPGDGENQPQHF. In nucleotides, the CDR3 is TGTGCCAGCAGTCAACCGGGTGACGGGGAAAATCAGCCCCAGCATTTT.

This clonotype was detected only a few times. The CDR3 loop reads CASSDSRITSSYNSPLHF. The CDR3, as DNA: TGTGCCAGCAGTGACAGTAGAATAACTAGCTCCTATAATTCACCCCTCCACTTT. The genes are TRBV6-1 and TRBJ1-6; D gene ambiguous. Germline values: CDR1 MNHNS, CDR2 SASEGT. Deletions cut 3 bases from V and 0 bases from J, with 15 bases between. The CDR3 runs 18 residues.

The genes are TRBV4-1 and TRBJ2-7; D is undetermined. The CDR3 runs 15 residues. Trimming shortened V by 0 bases and J by 3 bases, and 12 bases separated the two germline ends. CDR1 and CDR2 from the germline V gene are MGHRA and YSYEKL. Written as DNA, the CDR3 is TGCGCCAGCAGCCAAGAAGGGTCACTTCTCTACGAGCAGTACTTC. Its protein is CASSQEGSLLYEQYF.

The genes are TRBV11-2 and TRBJ1-1; TRBD1 might be the D (6 bases). Germline V gene sequence: CDR1 SGHAT, CDR2 FQNNGV. Trimming cost V 1 base and J 5 bases, with 14 bases left between them. CDR3 length equals 15 residues. The CDR3 DNA reads TGTGCCAGCAGCTTAGCGTCAGGGAGGGGGACTGAAGCTTTCTTT. Protein: CASSLASGRGTEAFF.

This clonotype was detected many times. V is TRBV5-1 and J is TRBJ1-1, with 7 bases identical to TRBD1. Germline loops: CDR1 SGHRS, CDR2 YFSETQ. The CDR3 has 15 amino acids. V was clipped by 0 bases and J by 8 bases; unmatched bases: 10. CDR3: CASSLDGTAPREAFF. CDR3 nucleotides: TGCGCCAGCAGCTTGGATGGGACAGCACCTAGGGAAGCTTTCTTT.

The sample holds a few counts of this clonotype. The J gene is TRBJ2-7, the V gene TRBV15, with D possibly matching TRBD2 (5 bases). V was trimmed by 1 base and J by 6 bases, leaving 19 bases between them. Germline CDR1 LNHNV, CDR2 YYDKDF (reference sequence). The CDR3 runs to 16 residues. CDR3 sequence reads: CATSRANGVPGGEQYF. In DNA, the CDR3 is TGTGCCACCAGCAGAGCTAACGGGGTGCCCGGCGGCGAGCAGTACTTC.